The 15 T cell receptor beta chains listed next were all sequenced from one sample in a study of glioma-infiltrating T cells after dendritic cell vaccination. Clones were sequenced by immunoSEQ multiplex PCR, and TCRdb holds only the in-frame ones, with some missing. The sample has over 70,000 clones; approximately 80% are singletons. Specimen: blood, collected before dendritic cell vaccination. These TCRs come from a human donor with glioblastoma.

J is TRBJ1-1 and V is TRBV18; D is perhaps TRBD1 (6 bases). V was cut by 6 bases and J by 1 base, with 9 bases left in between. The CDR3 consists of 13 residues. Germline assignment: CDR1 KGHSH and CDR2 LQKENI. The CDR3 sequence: CASSQGQNTEAFF. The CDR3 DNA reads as TGTGCCAGCTCCCAGGGACAGAACACTGAAGCTTTCTTT.

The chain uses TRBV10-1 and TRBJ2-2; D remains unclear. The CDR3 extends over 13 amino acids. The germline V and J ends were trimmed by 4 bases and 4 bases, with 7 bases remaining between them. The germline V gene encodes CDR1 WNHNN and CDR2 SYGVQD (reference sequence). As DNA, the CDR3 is TGCGCCAGCAGTGTAACATTCACCGGGGAGCTGTTTTTT. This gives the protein CASSVTFTGELFF.

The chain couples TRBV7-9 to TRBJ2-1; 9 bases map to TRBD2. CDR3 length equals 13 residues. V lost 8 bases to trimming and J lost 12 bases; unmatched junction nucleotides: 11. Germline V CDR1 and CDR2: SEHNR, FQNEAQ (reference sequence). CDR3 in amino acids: CASLREGQNRQFF. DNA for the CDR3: TGTGCCAGCTTGCGGGAGGGCCAAAATAGGCAGTTCTTC.

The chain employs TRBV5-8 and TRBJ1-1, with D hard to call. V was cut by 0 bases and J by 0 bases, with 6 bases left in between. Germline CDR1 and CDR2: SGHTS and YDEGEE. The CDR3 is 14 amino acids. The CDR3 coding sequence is TGTGCCAGCAGCTTGGCCAGAATGAACACTGAAGCTTTCTTT. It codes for CASSLARMNTEAFF.

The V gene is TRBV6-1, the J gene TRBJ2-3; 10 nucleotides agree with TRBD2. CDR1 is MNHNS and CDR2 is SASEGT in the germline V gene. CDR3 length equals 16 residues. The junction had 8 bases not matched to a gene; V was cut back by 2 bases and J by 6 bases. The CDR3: CASSERSGGAGDTQYF. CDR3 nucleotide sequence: TGTGCCAGCAGTGAACGGAGCGGGGGGGCAGGGGATACGCAGTATTTT.

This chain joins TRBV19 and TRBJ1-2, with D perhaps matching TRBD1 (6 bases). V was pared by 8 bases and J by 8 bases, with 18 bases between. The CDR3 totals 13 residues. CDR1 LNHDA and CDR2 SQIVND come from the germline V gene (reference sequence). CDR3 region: CASQDGGLRGYTF. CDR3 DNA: TGTGCCAGTCAGGACGGGGGGCTGAGGGGCTACACCTTC. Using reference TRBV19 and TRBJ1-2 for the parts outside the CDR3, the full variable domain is DGGITQSPKYLFRKEGQNVTLSCEQNLNHDAMYWYRQDPGQGLRLIYYSQIVNDFQKGDIAEGYSVSREKKESFPLTVTSAQKNPTAFYLCASQDGGLRGYTFGSGTRLTVV.

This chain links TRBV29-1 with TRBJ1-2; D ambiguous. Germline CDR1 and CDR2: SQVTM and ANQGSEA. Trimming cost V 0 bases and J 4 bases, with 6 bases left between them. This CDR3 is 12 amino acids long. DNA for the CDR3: TGCAGCGTTGAAGATTTTAGCTATGGCTACACCTTC. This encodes CSVEDFSYGYTF.

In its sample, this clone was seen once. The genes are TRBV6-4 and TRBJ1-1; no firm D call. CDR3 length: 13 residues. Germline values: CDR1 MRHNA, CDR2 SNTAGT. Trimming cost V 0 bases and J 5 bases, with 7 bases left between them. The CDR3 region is CASSDSGVTEAFF. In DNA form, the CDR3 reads TGTGCCAGCAGTGACTCGGGAGTAACTGAAGCTTTCTTT.

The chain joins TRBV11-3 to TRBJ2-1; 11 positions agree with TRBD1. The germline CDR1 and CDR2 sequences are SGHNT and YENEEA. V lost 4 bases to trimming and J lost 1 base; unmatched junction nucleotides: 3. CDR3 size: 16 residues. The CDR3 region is CASSSGTGGSYNEQFF. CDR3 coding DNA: TGTGCCAGCAGCTCCGGGACAGGGGGGTCCTACAATGAGCAGTTCTTC.

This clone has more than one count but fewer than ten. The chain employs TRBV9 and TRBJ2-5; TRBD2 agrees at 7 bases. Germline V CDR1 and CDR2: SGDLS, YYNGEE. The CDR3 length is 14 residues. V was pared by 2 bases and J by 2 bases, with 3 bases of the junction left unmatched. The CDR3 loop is CASSVSREQETQYF. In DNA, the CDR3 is TGTGCCAGCAGCGTTTCGCGGGAGCAAGAGACCCAGTACTTC.

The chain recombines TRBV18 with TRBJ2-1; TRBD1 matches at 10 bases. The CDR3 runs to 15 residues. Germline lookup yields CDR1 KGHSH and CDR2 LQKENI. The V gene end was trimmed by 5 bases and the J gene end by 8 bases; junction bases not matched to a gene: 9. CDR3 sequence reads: CASSIRTGGKDEQFF. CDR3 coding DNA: TGTGCCAGCTCAATTCGGACAGGGGGTAAGGATGAGCAGTTCTTC.

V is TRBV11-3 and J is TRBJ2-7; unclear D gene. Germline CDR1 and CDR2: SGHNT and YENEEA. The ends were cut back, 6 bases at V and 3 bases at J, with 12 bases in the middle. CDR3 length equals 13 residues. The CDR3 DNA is TGTGCCAGCAGTTCAGGCCTTTTCTACGAGCAGTACTTC. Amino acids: CASSSGLFYEQYF.

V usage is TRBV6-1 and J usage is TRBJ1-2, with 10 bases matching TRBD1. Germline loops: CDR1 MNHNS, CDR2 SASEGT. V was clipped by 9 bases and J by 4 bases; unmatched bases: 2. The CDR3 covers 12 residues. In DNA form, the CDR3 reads TGTGCCAGTGGACAGGGGGGCTATGGCTACACCTTC. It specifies CASGQGGYGYTF.

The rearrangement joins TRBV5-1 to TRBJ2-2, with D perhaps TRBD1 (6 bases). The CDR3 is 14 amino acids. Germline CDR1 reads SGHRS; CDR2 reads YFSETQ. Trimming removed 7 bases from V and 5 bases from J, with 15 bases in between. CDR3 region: CASSRGGVTGELFF. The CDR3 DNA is TGCGCCAGCTCGCGTGGGGGCGTAACCGGGGAGCTGTTTTTT.

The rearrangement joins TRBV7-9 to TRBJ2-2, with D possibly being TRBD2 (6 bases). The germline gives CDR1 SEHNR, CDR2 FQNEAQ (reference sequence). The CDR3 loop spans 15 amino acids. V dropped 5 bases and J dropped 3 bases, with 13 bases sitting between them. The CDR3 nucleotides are TGTGCCAGCAGCCCGAAGGGAGGCGACACCGGGGAGCTGTTTTTT. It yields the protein CASSPKGGDTGELFF.